Listed below are T cell receptor beta chains from one sample, sequenced in a study of cytomegalovirus exposure and HLA in healthy donors. Here immunoSEQ multiplex PCR was the method, and the copy in TCRdb shows in-frame clones only, minus some. The sample carries about 190,000 clones, roughly 80% recorded once. Sequencing was performed on PBMCs. The receptors derive from a woman between 18 and 29 years old in good health and CMV-seronegative. The CDR3 runs from the conserved cysteine through the conserved F or W. A D gene is named only where the DNA matches it firmly. Rows may omit the clone size; those that give it use once, few, many or a size class.

>TRBV10-3|TRBJ2-7|TRBD2|-
TGTGCCATCAGTGACGGAGTGACTAGCGGCTACGAGCAGTACTTC
CAISDGVTSGYEQYF
>TRBV6-4|TRBJ2-3|TRBD2|-
TGTGCCAGCAGTGATCTAGCGGGAATCGATACGCAGTATTTT
CASSDLAGIDTQYF
>TRBV11-1|TRBJ2-1|-|once
TGTGCCAGCAGTCACCTCCGGGGCTCCTACAATGAGCAGTTCTTC
CASSHLRGSYNEQFF
>TRBV2|TRBJ1-4|TRBD1|once
TGTGCCAGCAGTGATTTGGGACAGTTTAATGAAAAACTGTTTTTT
CASSDLGQFNEKLFF
>TRBV2|TRBJ1-2|-|few
TGTGGCGGGGGGGAATACTATGGCTACACCTTC
CGGGEYYGYTF
>TRBV27|TRBJ1-2|-|few
TGTGCCAGCAGTGCACAGGGTTGGGATGGCTACACCTTC
CASSAQGWDGYTF
>TRBV7-3|TRBJ1-6|-|-
TGTGCCAGCAGCTTTGATGGACAAAATTCACCCCTCCACTTT
CASSFDGQNSPLHF
>TRBV6-1|TRBJ1-1|-|-
TGTGCCAGCAGGAGGGAATACACTGAAGCTTTCTTT
CASRREYTEAFF
>TRBV5-1|TRBJ1-6|TRBD1|-
TGCGCCAGCAGCACCGACAGGGGAGGCAATTCACCCCTCCACTTT
CASSTDRGGNSPLHF
>TRBV7-8|TRBJ2-5|TRBD1|-
TGTGCCAGCAGCGCCGGGACAGGGGGCGGTGAGACCCAGTACTTC
CASSAGTGGGETQYF
>TRBV6-5|TRBJ1-2|TRBD1|once
TGTGCCAGCAGTTACGGGCTACAGGGGGCTAACTATGGCTACACCTTC
CASSYGLQGANYGYTF
>TRBV2|TRBJ1-5|-|-
TGTGCCAGCAAGCTAGGCAGGGTCAATCAGCCCCAGCATTTT
CASKLGRVNQPQHF
>TRBV6-1|TRBJ1-4|TRBD1|few
TGTGCCAGCAGTGGACTCCGACAGGGGAGTTGGGAAAAACTGTTTTTT
CASSGLRQGSWEKLFF
>TRBV10-1|TRBJ2-3|-|-
TGCGCCAGCAGTGAGCCCTCCAGCACAGATACGCAGTATTTT
CASSEPSSTDTQYF
>TRBV7-3|TRBJ2-5|TRBD2|-
TGTGCCAGCAGCTTAACCCCCGCGGGACTAGCTGAGACCCAGTACTTC
CASSLTPAGLAETQYF
>TRBV2|TRBJ1-4|-|-
TGTGCCAGCAGGGGGGACTCTCGGGTTAATGAAAAACTGTTTTTT
CASRGDSRVNEKLFF
>TRBV5-5|TRBJ1-5|-|once
TGTGCCAGCAGCTTTTTGGGGGCAGAGCAGCCCCAGCATTTT
CASSFLGAEQPQHF
>TRBV10-3|TRBJ2-1|TRBD1|-
TGTGCCATCAGTAGCGGGACAGGGCTGGAGCATGAGCAGTTCTTC
CAISSGTGLEHEQFF
>TRBV29-1|TRBJ1-1|-|-
TGCAGCGTTGACAGGGGAGATACTGAAGCTTTCTTT
CSVDRGDTEAFF
>TRBV4-1|TRBJ2-7|-|-
TGCGCCAGCAGTCCCGGGGTTTCCTACGAGCAGTACTTC
CASSPGVSYEQYF
>TRBV9|TRBJ2-2|-|-
TGTGCCAGCAGCGTAAGGGGGGGCACCGGGGAGCTGTTTTTT
CASSVRGGTGELFF
>TRBV2|TRBJ1-2|-|-
TGTGCCAGCAAAAGAGATCCCTACTATGGCTACACCTTC
CASKRDPYYGYTF
>TRBV6-5|TRBJ1-6|-|-
TGTGCCAGCACCCAAGGGGGTATTAATTCACCCCTCCACTTT
CASTQGGINSPLHF
>TRBV5-1|TRBJ2-3|TRBD2|-
TGCGCCAGCAGCCCGGGGACTAGCGGGGGTTCGGATACGCAGTATTTT
CASSPGTSGGSDTQYF
>TRBV27|TRBJ1-5|-|-
TGTGCCAGCAGTCCGAACGGGGGGCCCCAGCATTTT
CASSPNGGPQHF
>TRBV5-4|TRBJ2-5|-|-
TGTGCCAGCAGCTGGGCCGGGACCCAGTACTTC
CASSWAGTQYF
>TRBV7-8|TRBJ2-2|-|-
TGTGCCAGCAGCTCCCGCTTCGGACAGACCACCGGGGAGCTGTTTTTT
CASSSRFGQTTGELFF
>TRBV19|TRBJ2-6|-|-
TGTGCCAGTAGTATCCGGACAGACTCTGGGGCCAACGTCCTGACTTTC
CASSIRTDSGANVLTF
>TRBV14|TRBJ2-5|TRBD2|few
TGTGCCAGCAGCGGGCTAGCGGGAGCGGAGACCCAGTACTTC
CASSGLAGAETQYF
>TRBV6-4|TRBJ2-1|TRBD2|-
TGTGCCAGCAGTGATACGGGAGGGTCCCTCGGTGAGCAGTTCTTC
CASSDTGGSLGEQFF
>TRBV5-6|TRBJ2-3|TRBD2|-
TGTGCCAGCAGCTTCGGGGGGAGGTTCGATACAGATACGCAGTATTTT
CASSFGGRFDTDTQYF
>TRBV30|TRBJ2-5|-|-
TGTGCCTTTACTCCGCAGGGAGAGACCCAGTACTTC
CAFTPQGETQYF
>TRBV9|TRBJ1-3|-|few
TGTGCCAGCAGCGTAGATGGCAGTACCATCTCTGGAAACACCATATATTTT
CASSVDGSTISGNTIYF
>TRBV10-1|TRBJ2-1|TRBD2|-
TGCGCCAGCAGCAGCGGGGGGGCGCACAATGAGCAGTTCTTC
CASSSGGAHNEQFF
>TRBV27|TRBJ1-2|-|-
-
CASSTSDRVEGYTF
>TRBV28|TRBJ2-7|TRBD2|-
TGTGCCAGCAGTTTCCCGCTAGCGGGGTCATCCTACGAGCAGTACTTC
CASSFPLAGSSYEQYF
>TRBV19|TRBJ2-1|-|-
TGTGCCAGTAGTGATGAGCGCACGAGCTCCTACAATGAGCAGTTCTTC
CASSDERTSSYNEQFF